What follows are 18 T cell receptor beta chains derived from one specimen sequenced in a study of cytomegalovirus exposure and HLA in healthy donors. Amplification used 60 Vbeta primers and 13 Jbeta primers. The assay was immunoSEQ multiplex PCR, and TCRdb's table has in-frame clones only and misses some. The sample lists 90,000 to 150,000 clones; just under 75% were seen once. Sequencing used PBMCs. The receptors stem from a human donor in good health.

This sequence joins TRBV5-4 and TRBJ2-1; the match to TRBD2 covers 9 bases. The trim removed 5 bases at V and 4 bases at J, leaving 1 base unmatched. Per germline, CDR1 SGHNT and CDR2 YYREEE (reference sequence). The CDR3 spans 13 residues. CDR3 in amino acids: CASRTSGYNEQFF. The CDR3 coding sequence is TGTGCCAGCAGGACTAGCGGATACAATGAGCAGTTCTTC.

This sequence joins TRBV29-1 and TRBJ2-3, with 10 nucleotides matching TRBD1. The junction had 8 bases not matched to a gene; V was cut back by 6 bases and J by 5 bases. Germline-derived CDR1 and CDR2 are SQVTM and ANQGSEA. The CDR3 runs 14 residues. CDR3 DNA sequence: TGCAGCGTGGCACTGGGGACAGGGGAAGATACGCAGTATTTT. This translates into CSVALGTGEDTQYF.

This chain joins TRBV11-2 and TRBJ1-3; D call uncertain. Per germline, CDR1 SGHAT and CDR2 FQNNGV. The CDR3 is 15 amino acids. Trimming left V 2 bases short and J 2 bases short, with 10 bases between. This CDR3 reads CASSLQQLAGNTIYF. Here the CDR3 DNA reads TGTGCCAGCAGCTTACAACAGCTGGCTGGAAACACCATATATTTT. Full variable domain (rest looked up from reference TRBV11-2 and TRBJ1-3): EAGVAQSPRYKIIEKRQSVAFWCNPISGHATLYWYQQILGQGPKLLIQFQNNGVVDDSQLPKDRFSAERLKGVDSTLKIQPAKLEDSAVYLCASSLQQLAGNTIYFGEGSWLTVV.

The chain joins TRBV4-2 to TRBJ2-7; possible D gene TRBD1, 5 bases. This CDR3 region has 13 residues. Trimming removed 4 bases at V and 6 bases at J, with 13 bases between. CDR1 is LGHNA and CDR2 is YNFKEQ in the germline V gene. This CDR3 reads CASSPLTQGEQYF. CDR3 sequence (DNA): TGTGCCAGCAGCCCTTTAACCCAGGGCGAGCAGTACTTC.

The V call is TRBV10-3, the J call TRBJ1-2, with 8 bases lining up with TRBD1. This CDR3 spans 14 amino acids. V lost 6 bases and J lost 3; bases outside the gene matches: 6. Germline assignment: CDR1 ENHRY and CDR2 SYGVKD. CDR3 protein: CAIRPDRVDYGYTF. The CDR3 nucleotides are TGTGCCATCAGACCGGACAGGGTGGACTATGGCTACACCTTC.

On this clone: This sample also contains other DNA sequences that code for the same CDR3. The chain uses TRBV2 and TRBJ2-5, with D possibly matching TRBD1 (6 bases). V was cut by 7 bases and J by 3 bases, with 9 bases left in between. Germline values: CDR1 SNHLY, CDR2 FYNNEI. There are 12 residues in the CDR3. The CDR3 is CASTPGEETQYF. In DNA, the CDR3 is TGTGCCAGCACTCCAGGGGAAGAGACCCAGTACTTC. Variable domain in full (rest from reference TRBV2 and TRBJ2-5): EPEVTQTPSHQVTQMGQEVILRCVPISNHLYFYWYRQILGQKVEFLVSFYNNEISEKSEIFDDQFSVERPDGSNFTLKIRSTKLEDSAMYFCASTPGEETQYFGPGTRLLVL.

V is TRBV7-9 and J is TRBJ1-5, with 11 nucleotides matching TRBD1. J gave up 7 bases and V 5 bases, and 10 bases lay outside the gene matches. Germline V gene data show CDR1 as SEHNR and CDR2 as FQNEAQ (reference sequence). CDR3 length equals 16 residues. CDR3 protein: CASSLSGTGGGQPQHF. CDR3 bases: TGTGCCAGCAGCCTCTCCGGGACAGGGGGTGGGCAGCCCCAGCATTTT.

This clone appeared once. This chain connects TRBV6-5 to TRBJ2-1, with 8 nucleotides matching TRBD2. Germline V gene sequence: CDR1 MNHEY, CDR2 SVGAGI. Unmatched junction bases numbered 6, after V lost 0 bases and J lost 8 bases. The CDR3 has 15 amino acids. CDR3 sequence (DNA): TGTGCCAGCAGTTACTCCGGGACTAGTCGGGATGAGCAGTTCTTC. Translated: CASSYSGTSRDEQFF.

This clone was seen more than once but under ten times. The chain links TRBV6-1 to TRBJ2-7; 8 nucleotides align to TRBD1. There are 15 residues in the CDR3. J lost 0 bases, V lost 9 bases, and 10 bases had no gene match. Germline CDR1 reads MNHNS; CDR2 reads SASEGT. The CDR3 DNA is TGTGCCAGTAAACCCGGGACAGGTTTCTCCTACGAGCAGTACTTC. As protein: CASKPGTGFSYEQYF.

The gene calls are TRBV6-6 and TRBJ2-3; 9 bases agree with TRBD2. CDR3 length: 16 residues. Germline V CDR1 and CDR2: MNHNY, SVGAGI (reference sequence). The trim removed 6 bases at V and 1 base at J, leaving 8 bases unmatched. This CDR3 is CASSRTRTSGTDTQYF. CDR3 nucleotide sequence: TGTGCCAGCAGCCGCACCCGGACTAGCGGCACAGATACGCAGTATTTT.

The J gene is TRBJ2-1, the V gene TRBV4-2; possibly TRBD2 for D (5 bases). Between the trimmed V and J ends, which lost 1 base and 8 bases, there was a span of 15 bases. CDR1 and CDR2 (germline): LGHNA, YNFKEQ. CDR3 length: 15 residues. The CDR3: CASSQGGPARDEQFF. In DNA, the CDR3 is TGTGCCAGCAGCCAAGGCGGGCCCGCCCGGGATGAGCAGTTCTTC.

This rearrangement joins TRBV5-6 to TRBJ1-6, with no clear D. There are 15 residues in the CDR3. V was pared by 3 bases and J by 4 bases, with 11 bases between. Germline V gives CDR1 SGHDT, CDR2 YYEEEE. CDR3 nucleotide sequence: TGTGCCAGCAGCTCCTCAACAGTTTATAATTCACCCCTCCACTTT. It codes for CASSSSTVYNSPLHF.

The chain combines TRBV2 with TRBJ2-4, with 9 bases that match TRBD1. Germline V lookup: CDR1 SNHLY, CDR2 FYNNEI. J was trimmed by 6 bases and V by 1 base; bases with no gene match: 4. The CDR3 sequence is 15 residues long. The CDR3 DNA sequence: TGTGCCAGCAGTGAAGGGACAGGGGTGGTAAACATTCAGTACTTC. Amino acid sequence: CASSEGTGVVNIQYF.

The rearrangement links TRBV15 to TRBJ2-7, with 7 bases aligning to TRBD1. This CDR3 contains 16 residues. V trimming: 3 bases; J trimming: 5 bases; junction bases outside the gene matches: 13. CDR1 is LNHNV, CDR2 YYDKDF, per germline (reference sequence). CDR3 nucleotide sequence: TGTGCCACCAGCAGGGACCGGGACAGTAGGGTGCACGAGCAGTACTTC. It encodes CATSRDRDSRVHEQYF.

This clone appeared a single time. The chain recombines TRBV6-6 with TRBJ1-2; 7 nucleotides line up with TRBD1. Per the germline V gene, CDR1 is MNHNY and CDR2 is SVGAGI (reference sequence). The CDR3 is made up of 14 amino acids. Trimming at V came to 5 bases and at J to 8 bases, leaving 11 bases not matched to a gene. The CDR3 here is CASSLRDSGRGYTF. The CDR3 DNA is TGTGCCAGCAGTCTCCGGGACAGCGGGAGGGGCTACACCTTC.

The chain uses TRBV5-4 and TRBJ2-1; 7 bases are a match to TRBD1. The CDR3 spans 17 residues. The J segment lost 0 bases and the V segment lost 4 bases, leaving 10 bases of the junction unmatched. Germline CDR1 and CDR2: SGHNT and YYREEE (reference sequence). This chain's CDR3 is CASSLAPGQSSYNEQFF. CDR3 DNA sequence: TGTGCCAGCAGCCTCGCCCCGGGACAGTCCTCCTACAATGAGCAGTTCTTC.

This chain joins TRBV5-1 and TRBJ2-7; 14 bases fit TRBD2. After removal of 5 bases from V and 4 bases from J, the junction contained 5 bases not matched to a gene. Germline V gene sequence: CDR1 SGHRS, CDR2 YFSETQ. This CDR3 contains 15 residues. The CDR3 here is CASRNGTSGSYEQYF. The CDR3 DNA reads TGCGCCAGCAGAAACGGGACTAGCGGGAGTTACGAGCAGTACTTC. The variable domain in full, with the rest retrieved from reference TRBV5-1 and TRBJ2-7, is KAGVTQTPRYLIKTRGQQVTLSCSPISGHRSVSWYQQTPGQGLQFLFEYFSETQRNKGNFPGRFSGRQFSNSRSEMNVSTLELGDSALYLCASRNGTSGSYEQYFGPGTRLTVT.

The V gene is TRBV2, the J gene TRBJ2-1; 12 positions match TRBD1. Per the germline V gene, CDR1 is SNHLY and CDR2 is FYNNEI. The length of the CDR3 is 19 residues. The V gene end was trimmed by 5 bases and the J gene end by 2 bases; junction bases not matched to a gene: 13. Written as DNA, the CDR3 is TGTGCCAGCAGTTTTCACGGGACAGGGGGCGGCGCCGCCTACAATGAGCAGTTCTTC. It is translated as CASSFHGTGGGAAYNEQFF.